This T cell receptor (beta chain) was recovered during a study of blood T cell repertoires in COVID-19. Sequenced by immunoSEQ multiplex PCR; TCRdb stores in-frame clones only, minus some. Of around 230,000 clones listed, 75% to 85% were seen once; the top ten hold around an eighth. V lost 0 bases to trimming and J lost 2 bases, with 10 bases between them. CDR1 and CDR2 (germline): MNHEY, SVGAGI. This CDR3 is built from 15 residues. The sample consisted of peripheral blood. The rearrangement links TRBV6-5 to TRBJ1-2, with D possibly TRBD1 on 5 matching bases. The TCR originated in a woman between 55 and 75 years old with active or convalescent COVID-19. The CDR3 here is CASSYSPTVNYGYTF. The CDR3 DNA is TGTGCCAGCAGTTACTCACCGACAGTGAACTATGGCTACACCTTC.